This T cell receptor (beta chain) emerged from a study of response to subunit inactivated influenza vaccine. Whole-study results and caveats: A suggestion made by the authors is that each seasonal influenza vaccination recruits few new T cells.

The CDR3 covers 15 residues. V was trimmed by 4 bases and J by 0 bases, leaving 10 bases between them. Germline V gene lookup returns CDR1 SGHVS and CDR2 FQNEAQ. One entry per CDR3 protein results from TCRdb running MiXCR on the RT-PCR reads. The sample records over 800,000 distinct CDR3 sequences, around 20% being singletons. In this sample, this clonotype turned up a few times. Its antigen remains unidentified. V and J are TRBV7-8 and TRBJ1-5; D is perhaps TRBD1 (5 bases). The origin of this receptor is a man in his fifties who received an inactivated influenza vaccine. The specimen comprised PBMCs from blood, sampled around 5 days after vaccination. CDR3 sequence reads: CASSSRENSNQPQHF. The CDR3 DNA reads as TGTGCCAGCAGCTCCAGGGAGAATAGCAATCAGCCCCAGCATTTT. The full variable domain, with the rest looked up from reference TRBV7-8 and TRBJ1-5, is GAGVSQSPRYKVAKRGQDVALRCDPISGHVSLFWYQQALGQGPEFLTYFQNEAQLDKSGLPSDRFFAERPEGSVSTLKIQRTQQEDSAVYLCASSSRENSNQPQHFGDGTRLSIL.